Included here is one T cell receptor beta chain sequence, with context. Excluded: other autoimmune disease, uncontrolled infection, pregnancy or lactation. Patients were diagnosed from clinical symptoms, serum thyroxine, TRAb, thyroid ultrasound and orbital computed tomography. This record comes from a study of Graves' ophthalmopathy and Graves' hyperthyroidism. At the level of the study: The authors defined stable hyperthyroidism as no ophthalmopathy within 18 months of follow-up.

The CDR3 runs to 15 residues. V lost 6 bases and J 7 bases, leaving 25 bases between the germline ends. The germline V gene encodes CDR1 DFQATT and CDR2 SNEGSKA (reference sequence). Amplification of TCR beta CDR3 regions used RNA transcripts. An opening RT-PCR round employed HTBI primers and preceded a second-round multiplex PCR. TCRdb itself ran the multiplex PCR reads through MiXCR, one entry per CDR3 protein. The table records around 1,000,000 distinct CDR3 sequences, about 36% of them present only once. This TCR was sampled from an adult man with Graves' hyperthyroidism. Sequencing was done on a sample of peripheral blood or thyroid tissue (not recorded which). This rearrangement joins TRBV20-1 to TRBJ2-7; tentatively, D is TRBD2 (5 bases). CDR3 coding DNA: TGCAGTGCCCTCCGACCCGGGGAGCCCTTATTGGAGCAGTACTTC. Translation: CSALRPGEPLLEQYF.